This T cell receptor (beta chain) was sequenced during a study of long-term antiretroviral therapy in people with HIV. Whole-study results and caveats: In HIV, the repertoires covered a tighter span of CDR3 lengths than in controls.

A remark on this clone: Its target is unknown.

They ran version v3.0 of the immunoSEQ assay at survey level. Sequencing used immunoSEQ multiplex PCR; TCRdb keeps in-frame clones, though not all of them. The table has fewer than 30,000 clones, roughly 84% seen once. The CDR3 runs 16 residues. V shed 7 bases and J shed 6 bases, with 22 bases lying between them. Germline CDR1 reads SNHLY; CDR2 reads FYNNEI. Everyone in the study who had HIV was treated in the United States. The TCR was taken from a man aged 25 to 45 with HIV. V usage is TRBV2 and J usage is TRBJ2-1, with no clear D. This sample comprised unsorted PBMCs, obtained about 2.7 years after starting antiretroviral therapy. CDR3 sequence reads: CASTRSVDNPTNEQFF. In nucleotides, the CDR3 is TGTGCCAGCACACGGTCCGTAGATAACCCCACCAATGAGCAGTTCTTC.